The T cell receptor beta chain under discussion was sequenced for a study of blood T cell repertoires in COVID-19. On the study more broadly: The study drew acute and convalescent COVID-19 samples from the United States, Italy and Spain. PBMCs, B-cell-depleted T cells, or T cells were the source of the cDNA or gDNA that made up the material.

Authors' analysis steps: Reference gene primer amplification gave nucleated cell count estimates. Measured with immunoSEQ multiplex PCR; TCRdb has only the in-frame clones, and not every one. V, J and clone size were drawn from that table, and D and trimming were deduced from the DNA. The sample has 150,000 to 200,000 clones; about nine tenths are singletons. Looked up from germline, CDR1 is SGHTA and CDR2 is FQGNSA. There are 17 residues in the CDR3. Trimming pared 6 bases from V and 4 bases from J, leaving 22 bases between. This chain uses TRBV7-2 with TRBJ2-1; D may be TRBD2 (7 bases). The TCR sequence derives from a man aged 55 to 70 with active or convalescent COVID-19. Material for sequencing was peripheral blood. CDR3 bases: TGTGCCAGCAGAAGACAGGAGGCGGGGGCTGGTTACAATGAGCAGTTCTTC. Residues: CASRRQEAGAGYNEQFF.